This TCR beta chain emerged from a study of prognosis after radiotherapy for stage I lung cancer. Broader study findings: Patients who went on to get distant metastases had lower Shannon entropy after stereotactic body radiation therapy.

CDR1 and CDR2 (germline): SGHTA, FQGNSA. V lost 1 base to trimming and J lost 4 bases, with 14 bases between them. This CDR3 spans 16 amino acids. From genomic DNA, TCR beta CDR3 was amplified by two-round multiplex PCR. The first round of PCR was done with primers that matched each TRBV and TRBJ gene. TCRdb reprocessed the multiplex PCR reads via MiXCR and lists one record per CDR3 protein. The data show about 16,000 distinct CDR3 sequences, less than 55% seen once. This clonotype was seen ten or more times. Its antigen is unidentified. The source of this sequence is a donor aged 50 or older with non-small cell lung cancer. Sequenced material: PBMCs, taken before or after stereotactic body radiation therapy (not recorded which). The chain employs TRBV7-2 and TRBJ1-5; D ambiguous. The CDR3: CASSLGLGRLNQPQHF. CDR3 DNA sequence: TGTGCCAGCAGCTTAGGTCTGGGCCGCCTAAATCAGCCCCAGCATTTT.